These 13 T cell receptor beta chains came from one sample sequenced in a study of blood T cell repertoires in COVID-19. Sequenced by immunoSEQ multiplex PCR; TCRdb stores in-frame clones only, minus some. The table shows about 310,000 clones, with roughly 89% occurring only once. Sequenced: PBMCs or T cells enriched from blood (not recorded which). The receptors derive from a woman under 30 who had recovered from COVID-19.

This sequence joins TRBV3-1 (or the pseudogene TRBV3-2) and TRBJ2-1; 7 bases are a match to TRBD2. V shed 6 bases, J shed 3 bases, and the junction held 8 bases outside the gene matches. This CDR3 spans 15 amino acids. Germline assignment: CDR1 LGHDT and CDR2 YNNKEL (reference sequence). Written as DNA, the CDR3 is TGTGCCAGCAGTCGGGGGGAGGACTACTACAATGAGCAGTTCTTC. Translating it yields CASSRGEDYYNEQFF.

This sequence joins TRBV5-4 and TRBJ2-7; D not resolved. V lost 4 bases to trimming and J lost 3 bases, with 11 bases between them. Germline V gene data show CDR1 as SGHNT and CDR2 as YYREEE (reference sequence). CDR3 length: 13 amino acids. DNA of the CDR3: TGTGCCAGCAGCAATCTTAGCCGCTACGAGCAGTACTTC. Protein: CASSNLSRYEQYF.

The rearrangement links TRBV20-1 to TRBJ1-6; 9 positions match TRBD1. After removal of 6 bases from V and 10 bases from J, the junction contained 13 bases not matched to a gene. This CDR3 has 15 amino acids. Germline loops: CDR1 DFQATT, CDR2 SNEGSKA (reference sequence). The CDR3 sequence: CSASPGTGFGSPLHF. The CDR3 DNA reads TGCAGTGCGAGTCCCGGGACAGGGTTCGGATCACCCCTCCACTTT.

The chain recombines TRBV6-5 with TRBJ2-7; D is possibly TRBD1 (6 bases). Looked up from germline, CDR1 is MNHEY and CDR2 is SVGAGI. The length of the CDR3 is 14 residues. V was pared by 10 bases and J by 0 bases, with 16 bases between. CDR3 nucleotide sequence: TGTGCCACTGTACAGGGCTCGAGCTCCTACGAGCAGTACTTC. Its protein product is CATVQGSSSYEQYF.

Remarks on this clone: Other DNA sequences in the sample encode the same CDR3. This chain uses TRBV12-3 or TRBV12-4 with TRBJ2-7; weak D call: TRBD2 (6 bases). V lost 8 bases and J 2 bases, leaving 7 bases between the germline ends. The CDR3 is made up of 11 amino acids. Written as DNA, the CDR3 is TGTGCCAGCGGGACTCCCTACGAGCAGTACTTC. It translates to CASGTPYEQYF.

The J gene is TRBJ2-5, the V gene TRBV2, with D unresolved. The CDR3 length is 14 residues. Germline assignment: CDR1 SNHLY and CDR2 FYNNEI. V gave up 0 bases and J gave up 2 bases, with 7 bases separating them. CDR3 region: CASSEATAQETQYF. For the CDR3, the DNA is TGTGCCAGCAGTGAAGCCACAGCACAAGAGACCCAGTACTTC.

This chain links TRBV11-2 with TRBJ2-7, with D perhaps TRBD1 (6 bases). The CDR3 runs 15 residues. Germline V gives CDR1 SGHAT, CDR2 FQNNGV. Trimming stripped 1 base from V and 4 bases from J, with 14 bases between. The CDR3 nucleotides are TGTGCCAGCAGCTTAGGCCCCGGGACACAGTACGAGCAGTACTTC. This translates into CASSLGPGTQYEQYF. Using reference TRBV11-2 and TRBJ2-7 for the parts outside the CDR3, the full variable domain is EAGVAQSPRYKIIEKRQSVAFWCNPISGHATLYWYQQILGQGPKLLIQFQNNGVVDDSQLPKDRFSAERLKGVDSTLKIQPAKLEDSAVYLCASSLGPGTQYEQYFGPGTRLTVT.

Only one count was recorded for this clone. This chain links TRBV7-2 with TRBJ1-2; 7 bases map to TRBD1. V shed 1 base, J shed 3 bases, and the junction held 2 bases outside the gene matches. Germline V gene sequence: CDR1 SGHTA, CDR2 FQGNSA. The CDR3 sequence is 14 residues long. DNA of the CDR3: TGTGCCAGCAGCTTAGAGGGGGCAGACTATGGCTACACCTTC. It is translated as CASSLEGADYGYTF.

This sequence joins TRBV7-9 and TRBJ1-2, with D uncertain. V was clipped by 0 bases and J by 5 bases, with 10 bases between them. The length of the CDR3 is 14 residues. Germline loops: CDR1 SEHNR, CDR2 FQNEAQ (reference sequence). CDR3 sequence: CASSLAPGPYGYTF. CDR3 nucleotides: TGTGCCAGCAGCTTAGCTCCGGGTCCATATGGCTACACCTTC.

The chain uses TRBV28 and TRBJ2-5; TRBD1 matches 7 bases. The CDR3 runs 14 residues. Per germline, CDR1 MDHEN and CDR2 SYDVKM. Trimming removed 7 bases from V and 2 bases from J; junction bases left unmatched: 7. CDR3: CASNPRDSQETQYF. In DNA, the CDR3 is TGTGCCAGCAACCCCCGGGACAGTCAAGAGACCCAGTACTTC.

The chain is built from TRBV7-9 and TRBJ1-1, with 8 bases fitting TRBD1. This CDR3 is 14 amino acids long. The V gene's germline CDR1 is SEHNR and CDR2 FQNEAQ (reference sequence). J was trimmed by 6 bases and V by 5 bases; bases with no gene match: 8. The CDR3: CASSQDRGGPEAFF. CDR3 coding DNA: TGTGCCAGCAGCCAAGACAGGGGTGGGCCTGAAGCTTTCTTT.

CDR3 residues: CASSQPGSRTDTQYF. For the CDR3, the DNA is TGTGCCAGCAGCCAACCCGGGAGCCGCACAGATACGCAGTATTTT. J is TRBJ2-3 and V is TRBV11-2; a weak D match, TRBD2 (6 bases). Germline CDR1 is SGHAT and CDR2 is FQNNGV. The CDR3 covers 15 residues. Trimming stripped 5 bases from V and 1 base from J, with 13 bases between. Supplemented by reference TRBV11-2 and TRBJ2-3, the full variable domain reads EAGVAQSPRYKIIEKRQSVAFWCNPISGHATLYWYQQILGQGPKLLIQFQNNGVVDDSQLPKDRFSAERLKGVDSTLKIQPAKLEDSAVYLCASSQPGSRTDTQYFGPGTRLTVL.

CDR3 in amino acids: CASSEYDDGERGYTF. In DNA, the CDR3 is TGTGCCAGCAGTGAATATGACGACGGCGAGCGCGGCTACACCTTC. The chain combines TRBV25-1 with TRBJ1-2; D not certain. V was clipped by 0 bases and J by 8 bases, with 16 bases between them. The CDR3 is 15 amino acids. Germline V lookup: CDR1 MGHDK, CDR2 SYGVNS.